The 18 T cell receptor beta chains presented below share a single source sample, sequenced in a study of cytomegalovirus exposure and HLA in healthy donors. The primer mix had 60 Vbeta and 13 Jbeta primers. The repertoire was sequenced with immunoSEQ multiplex PCR; TCRdb's copy has only in-frame clones and lacks some. The data contain around 150,000 clones, 60% to 85% of them singletons. The specimen was PBMCs. These receptor sequences come from a man aged 45 to 65 in good health and CMV-seropositive.

This rearrangement joins TRBV28 to TRBJ1-6, with 10 positions matching TRBD1. With 6 bases clipped from V and 7 bases from J, the junction kept 9 bases outside the gene matches. The CDR3 spans 16 residues. Looked up from germline, CDR1 is MDHEN and CDR2 is SYDVKM. This CDR3 reads CASRESGTGENSPLHF. The CDR3 DNA sequence: TGTGCCAGCAGGGAATCCGGGACAGGGGAAAATTCACCCCTCCACTTT.

This rearrangement joins TRBV5-1 to TRBJ2-3; D possibly corresponds to TRBD1 (7 bases). The V end was cut by 4 bases, the J end by 6 bases, with 18 bases between. Germline assignment: CDR1 SGHRS and CDR2 YFSETQ. This CDR3 region has 15 residues. CDR3 sequence: CASSVGTAEGDTQYF. The CDR3 coding sequence is TGCGCCAGCAGCGTAGGGACAGCGGAGGGGGATACGCAGTATTTT.

The chain combines TRBV6-1 with TRBJ1-2; TRBD1 matches at 7 bases. The V gene end was trimmed by 6 bases and the J gene end by 8 bases; junction bases not matched to a gene: 12. Germline CDR1 reads MNHNS; CDR2 reads SASEGT. The CDR3 spans 14 residues. DNA for the CDR3: TGTGCCAGCAGAGACAGGGCCGGAAAATGGGGCTACACCTTC. It translates to CASRDRAGKWGYTF.

The chain recombines TRBV11-2 with TRBJ2-1; D perhaps matches TRBD2 (5 bases). Trimming removed 2 bases at V and 2 bases at J, with 10 bases between. Per germline, CDR1 SGHAT and CDR2 FQNNGV. The CDR3 is 15 amino acids. CDR3 loop: CASSLILGTYNEQFF. In nucleotides, the CDR3 is TGTGCCAGCAGCTTAATACTAGGAACCTACAATGAGCAGTTCTTC.

The chain is built from TRBV19 and TRBJ2-1; a possible D gene is TRBD2 (6 bases). This CDR3 comprises 14 residues. Germline V gene sequence: CDR1 LNHDA, CDR2 SQIVND (reference sequence). V lost 4 bases and J lost 5, with 12 bases in between. The CDR3 DNA reads as TGTGCCAGTAGTACCGGGGGTTTTGACAATGAGCAGTTCTTC. It is translated as CASSTGGFDNEQFF.

The rearrangement uses TRBV10-3 and TRBJ2-5, with 15 bases lining up with TRBD2. The length of the CDR3 is 18 residues. The germline CDR1 and CDR2 sequences are ENHRY and SYGVKD. Trimming removed 2 bases from V and 5 bases from J; junction bases left unmatched: 9. CDR3 sequence reads: CAISEGLAGGPLDETQYF. The CDR3 DNA reads TGTGCCATCAGTGAGGGACTAGCGGGAGGGCCCTTGGATGAGACCCAGTACTTC.

The V call is TRBV5-8, the J call TRBJ2-2; 7 nucleotides match TRBD1. Germline CDR1 SGHTS, CDR2 YDEGEE. This CDR3 has 12 residues. This CDR3 reads CARQGNTGELFF. CDR3 DNA sequence: TGTGCAAGACAGGGGAACACCGGGGAGCTGTTTTTT.

The chain employs TRBV19 and TRBJ1-5; TRBD1 matches at 8 bases. Trimming removed 3 bases from V and 6 bases from J; junction bases left unmatched: 4. Germline assignment: CDR1 LNHDA and CDR2 SQIVND (reference sequence). The length of the CDR3 is 14 residues. The CDR3 DNA follows: TGTGCCAGTAGTATCACAGGGGGAGGTCAGCCCCAGCATTTT. It is translated as CASSITGGGQPQHF.

The J gene is TRBJ2-3, the V gene TRBV10-2, with D maybe TRBD1 (5 bases). The CDR3 totals 13 residues. The V gene lost 11 bases and the J gene lost 0 bases, with 12 bases spanning the gap. Germline CDR1 WSHSY, CDR2 SAAADI. The CDR3 loop reads CAGGAVSTDTQYF. CDR3 sequence (DNA): TGCGCCGGTGGGGCGGTGAGCACAGATACGCAGTATTTT.

This chain links TRBV5-1 with TRBJ2-3; 9 positions match TRBD1. CDR1 SGHRS and CDR2 YFSETQ come from the germline V gene. The CDR3 is made up of 16 amino acids. V was clipped by 0 bases and J by 7 bases; unmatched bases: 9. The CDR3 sequence is CASSLGYWDRENTQYF. The DNA of the CDR3 is TGCGCCAGCAGCTTGGGTTACTGGGACAGGGAAAATACGCAGTATTTT.

The sample holds one count of this clone. The chain couples TRBV5-1 to TRBJ2-1; TRBD2 matches 13 bases. The CDR3 runs to 15 residues. V lost 7 bases, J lost 7 bases, and 8 bases stayed unmatched. Germline lookup yields CDR1 SGHRS and CDR2 YFSETQ. The chain's CDR3 is CASDRTSGSVNEQFF. The CDR3 DNA follows: TGCGCCAGCGACAGGACTAGCGGGAGTGTAAATGAGCAGTTCTTC. Filled out from reference TRBV5-1 and TRBJ2-1, the complete variable domain reads KAGVTQTPRYLIKTRGQQVTLSCSPISGHRSVSWYQQTPGQGLQFLFEYFSETQRNKGNFPGRFSGRQFSNSRSEMNVSTLELGDSALYLCASDRTSGSVNEQFFGPGTRLTVL.

This clone was picked up a small number of times. This sequence joins TRBV11-2 and TRBJ2-7, with D maybe TRBD1 (6 bases). Germline V CDR1 and CDR2: SGHAT, FQNNGV. The CDR3 runs 15 residues. V was trimmed by 1 base and J by 0 bases, leaving 10 bases between them. CDR3 protein: CASSLGWGPSYEQYF. The CDR3 DNA follows: TGTGCCAGCAGCTTAGGATGGGGGCCCTCCTACGAGCAGTACTTC.

The rearrangement links TRBV5-8 to TRBJ2-7; the match to TRBD2 covers 9 bases. The junction had 14 bases not matched to a gene; V was cut back by 4 bases and J by 12 bases. The length of the CDR3 is 14 residues. The V gene's germline CDR1 is SGHTS and CDR2 YDEGEE. This chain's CDR3 is CASSPQREAPPRYF. CDR3 sequence (DNA): TGTGCCAGCAGCCCTCAGCGGGAGGCCCCCCCACGGTACTTC.

This sequence joins TRBV27 and TRBJ2-2, with TRBD1 matching over 11 bases. Trimming removed 4 bases from V and 5 bases from J; junction bases left unmatched: 9. CDR1 MNHEY and CDR2 SMNVEV come from the germline V gene (reference sequence). This CDR3 comprises 17 residues. The CDR3 region has the DNA TGTGCCAGCAGTTCTAGGACAGGGGGCGGTTTAACCGGGGAGCTGTTTTTT. Protein sequence: CASSSRTGGGLTGELFF.

This rearrangement joins TRBV5-5 to TRBJ1-2; 8 bases match TRBD1. With V trimmed by 4 bases and J by 8 bases, 7 bases remained unmatched. CDR3 length: 13 amino acids. Germline CDR1 is SGHKS and CDR2 is YYEKEE (reference sequence). DNA of the CDR3: TGTGCCAGCAGCGCACAGGGGGTACGGGGCTACACCTTC. This gives the protein CASSAQGVRGYTF. Full variable domain (remainder filled in from reference TRBV5-5 and TRBJ1-2): DAGVTQSPTHLIKTRGQQVTLRCSPISGHKSVSWYQQVLGQGPQFIFQYYEKEERGRGNFPDRFSARQFPNYSSELNVNALLLGDSALYLCASSAQGVRGYTFGSGTRLTVV.

This clone was seen only a few times. The chain's CDR3 is CSVLAGATYEQYF. The DNA of the CDR3 is TGCAGCGTCTTAGCGGGAGCGACCTACGAGCAGTACTTC. The genes are TRBV29-1 and TRBJ2-7; 9 bases agree with TRBD2. From germline, CDR1 is SQVTM and CDR2 ANQGSEA. The CDR3 is made up of 13 amino acids. Unmatched junction bases numbered 5, after V lost 6 bases and J lost 2 bases.

The genes are TRBV27 and TRBJ2-7; 10 nucleotides match TRBD2. The V gene's germline CDR1 is MNHEY and CDR2 SMNVEV (reference sequence). The CDR3 has 16 amino acids. V was pared by 6 bases and J by 0 bases, with 8 bases of the junction left unmatched. The CDR3 sequence is CASRAGASGSSYEQYF. The CDR3, as DNA: TGTGCCAGCAGGGCAGGGGCTAGCGGGAGCTCCTACGAGCAGTACTTC.

The rearrangement joins TRBV9 to TRBJ2-1, with 11 bases matching TRBD2. V shed 3 bases, J shed 4 bases, and the junction held 3 bases outside the gene matches. This CDR3 has 15 amino acids. Germline-derived CDR1 and CDR2 are SGDLS and YYNGEE. CDR3 DNA: TGTGCCAGCAGCGACACTAGCGGGAGTTACAATGAGCAGTTCTTC. Amino acid sequence: CASSDTSGSYNEQFF.